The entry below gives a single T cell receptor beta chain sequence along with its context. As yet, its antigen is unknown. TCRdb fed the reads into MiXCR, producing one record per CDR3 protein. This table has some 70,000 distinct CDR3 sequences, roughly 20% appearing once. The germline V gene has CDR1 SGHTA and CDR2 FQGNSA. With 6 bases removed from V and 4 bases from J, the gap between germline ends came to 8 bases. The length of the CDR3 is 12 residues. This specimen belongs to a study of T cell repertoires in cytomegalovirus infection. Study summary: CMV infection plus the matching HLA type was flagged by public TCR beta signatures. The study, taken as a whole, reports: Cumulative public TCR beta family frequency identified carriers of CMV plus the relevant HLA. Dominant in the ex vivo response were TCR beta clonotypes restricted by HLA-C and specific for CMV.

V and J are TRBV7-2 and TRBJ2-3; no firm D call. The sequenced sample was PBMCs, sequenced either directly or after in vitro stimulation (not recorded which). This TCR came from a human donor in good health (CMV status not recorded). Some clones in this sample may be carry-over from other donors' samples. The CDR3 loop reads CASSQTADTQYF. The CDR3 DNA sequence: TGTGCCAGCAGTCAAACCGCAGATACGCAGTATTTT.